These T cell receptor beta chains were read from a single sample in a study of shared clonotypes between healthy human individuals. Here immunoSEQ multiplex PCR was the method, and the copy in TCRdb shows in-frame clones only, minus some. The sample has over 1.5 million clones, 95% to 99% seen once; the top ten hold about 0.45%. Sequencing used naive CD4+ T cells sorted from blood. The source is a man younger than 45 in good health. Each CDR3 is given with its conserved first and last residue. The D gene is left open where the match is weak. Rows give clone size only sometimes, using once, few, many, or a class for an expanded clone.

size	D	length	V	J	CDR3	DNA
.	.	12	TRBV30	TRBJ2-3	CAWKNASATQYF	TGTGCCTGGAAAAACGCGTCGGCTACGCAGTATTTT
.	.	14	TRBV6-5	TRBJ2-5	CASSYSGAQETQYF	TGTGCCAGCAGTTACTCGGGGGCCCAAGAGACCCAGTACTTC
.	.	18	TRBV5-1	TRBJ2-3	CASSLVPGAPISTDTQYF	TGCGCCAGCAGCTTGGTTCCCGGGGCGCCGATTAGCACAGATACGCAGTATTTT
.	TRBD2	14	TRBV9	TRBJ2-7	CASSTSGTSYEQYF	TGTGCCAGCAGCACGAGCGGGACCTCCTACGAGCAGTACTTC
.	.	13	TRBV5-4	TRBJ2-5	CASSLVAEETQYF	TGTGCCAGCAGCTTGGTGGCGGAGGAGACCCAGTACTTC
.	.	15	TRBV7-2	TRBJ2-7	CASSLTIYRVYEQYF	TGTGCCAGCAGCTTAACGATTTACAGGGTCTACGAGCAGTACTTC
.	TRBD2	17	TRBV28	TRBJ2-5	CASSSTQGLAGSETQYF	TGTGCCAGCAGTTCAACACAGGGACTAGCGGGGTCGGAGACCCAGTACTTC
.	TRBD1	16	TRBV19	TRBJ1-5	CASSILGTGGHQPQHF	TGTGCCAGTAGTATTCTTGGGACAGGGGGCCACCAGCCCCAGCATTTT
.	.	11	TRBV10-1	TRBJ2-1	CASSEYNEQFF	TGCGCCAGCAGTGAATACAATGAGCAGTTCTTC
.	TRBD2	17	TRBV5-4	TRBJ2-2	CASSRGLAGENTGELFF	TGTGCCAGCAGCCGGGGACTAGCGGGAGAGAACACCGGGGAGCTGTTTTTT
.	TRBD1	15	TRBV28	TRBJ1-1	CASRGTGAGNTEAFF	TGTGCCAGCAGGGGGACAGGGGCAGGGAACACTGAAGCTTTCTTT
.	.	15	TRBV5-1	TRBJ2-6	CASSLMATGANVLTF	TGCGCCAGCAGCTTGATGGCAACCGGGGCCAACGTCCTGACTTTC
.	TRBD1	13	TRBV28	TRBJ1-1	CASSVGTAAEAFF	TGTGCCAGCAGTGTCGGGACAGCGGCTGAAGCTTTCTTT
.	.	12	TRBV27	TRBJ1-1	CARRRMNTEAFF	TGTGCCAGACGGCGGATGAACACTGAAGCTTTCTTT
.	.	15	TRBV5-5	TRBJ1-1	CASSFQGSMNTEAFF	TGTGCCAGCAGCTTCCAGGGATCTATGAACACTGAAGCTTTCTTT
.	.	14	TRBV6-6	TRBJ2-2	CASARRNRDGELFF	TGTGCCAGCGCTCGAAGAAACAGGGACGGGGAGCTGTTTTTT
.	TRBD2	14	TRBV29-1	TRBJ2-3	CSVKTSGGTDTQYF	TGCAGCGTAAAGACTAGCGGGGGCACAGATACGCAGTATTTT
once	.	13	TRBV28	TRBJ1-5	CASRRQGDQPQHF	TGTGCCAGCCGCCGGCAGGGCGATCAGCCCCAGCATTTT
once	.	14	TRBV9	TRBJ2-6	CASSVEAGANVLTF	TGTGCCAGCAGCGTAGAAGCTGGGGCCAACGTCCTGACTTTC
.	.	17	TRBV5-8	TRBJ1-4	CASSLVRPLATNEKLFF	TGTGCCAGCAGCTTGGTCAGGCCCCTCGCAACTAATGAAAAACTGTTTTTT
.	.	14	TRBV5-4	TRBJ1-1	CASSLALLDTEAFF	TGTGCCAGCAGCTTGGCACTGTTAGATACGGAAGCTTTCTTT
.	.	13	TRBV19	TRBJ1-5	CASSKVKNQPQHF	TGTGCCAGTAGCAAAGTAAAGAATCAGCCCCAGCATTTT
.	.	11	TRBV25-1	TRBJ2-5	CASSAQETQYF	TGTGCCAGCAGTGCTCAAGAGACCCAGTACTTC
.	.	13	TRBV5-1	TRBJ2-7	CASSMDFGYEQYF	TGCGCCAGCAGCATGGACTTCGGCTACGAGCAGTACTTC
.	TRBD2	17	TRBV5-1	TRBJ2-1	CASSTGTSGRGYNEQFF	TGCGCCAGCAGCACTGGGACTAGCGGGAGGGGGTACAATGAGCAGTTCTTC
.	.	14	TRBV5-1	TRBJ1-2	CASSVTGTTYGYTF	TGCGCCAGCAGCGTAACCGGGACAACCTATGGCTACACCTTC
.	.	15	TRBV18	TRBJ2-7	CASSPQQGPTYEQYF	TGTGCCAGCTCCCCCCAACAGGGACCCACCTACGAGCAGTACTTC
.	TRBD1	14	TRBV10-3	TRBJ1-2	CAISEDREAYGYTF	TGTGCCATCAGTGAAGACAGGGAGGCATATGGCTACACCTTC
once	TRBD1	14	TRBV19	TRBJ2-7	CASGTPGQGNEQYF	TGTGCCAGTGGCACTCCGGGACAGGGGAACGAGCAGTACTTC
.	TRBD2	17	TRBV18	TRBJ2-1	CASSPPVLAGGNNEQFF	TGTGCCAGCTCACCACCGGTCCTAGCGGGAGGGAACAATGAGCAGTTCTTC
.	.	11	TRBV20-1	TRBJ1-5	CSARPVGAQHF	TGCAGTGCTAGACCGGTTGGGGCCCAGCATTTT
.	.	13	TRBV5-4	TRBJ2-1	CASSSRTVNEQFF	TGTGCCAGCAGTTCCCGGACAGTTAATGAGCAGTTCTTC
.	TRBD2	17	TRBV10-3	TRBJ2-2	CAIRTSGSSWASGELFF	TGTGCCATCAGAACTAGCGGGAGCTCCTGGGCATCCGGGGAGCTGTTTTTT
.	TRBD2	15	TRBV10-3	TRBJ2-1	CAISATGGTYNEQFF	TGTGCCATCAGTGCGACGGGAGGGACCTACAATGAGCAGTTCTTC
.	.	14	TRBV7-9	TRBJ2-5	CASSLLQVQETQYF	TGTGCCAGCAGCTTACTACAGGTTCAAGAGACCCAGTACTTC
once	.	15	TRBV7-9	TRBJ1-1	CASSASGRMNTEAFF	TGTGCCAGCAGCGCGTCAGGGAGGATGAACACTGAAGCTTTCTTT
.	TRBD2	16	TRBV5-1	TRBJ2-1	CASSLGAGGQDNEQFF	TGCGCCAGCAGCTTGGGGGCGGGAGGGCAGGACAATGAGCAGTTCTTC
.	.	14	TRBV9	TRBJ2-2	CASSVHRATGELFF	TGTGCCAGCAGTGTCCACAGGGCCACCGGGGAGCTGTTTTTT
.	TRBD2	15	TRBV11-2	TRBJ2-4	CASSPGERDKNIQYF	TGTGCCAGCAGCCCCGGGGAGCGGGACAAAAACATTCAGTACTTC
.	TRBD2	15	TRBV7-8	TRBJ2-2	CASRLSGNGAGELFF	TGTGCCAGCAGACTTAGCGGGAACGGGGCCGGGGAGCTGTTTTTT
.	.	14	TRBV27	TRBJ2-5	CASSLLWVSETQYF	TGTGCCAGCAGTTTATTATGGGTGTCGGAGACCCAGTACTTC
.	TRBD1	14	TRBV19	TRBJ2-7	CASSNTGGFYEQYF	TGTGCCAGTAGTAATACAGGGGGCTTCTACGAGCAGTACTTC
.	TRBD1	15	TRBV5-1	TRBJ2-7	CASSLAATGGYEQYF	TGCGCCAGCAGCTTGGCAGCGACAGGGGGTTACGAGCAGTACTTC
once	.	11	TRBV20-1	TRBJ2-7	CSAQSSYEQYF	TGCAGTGCTCAGAGCTCCTACGAGCAGTACTTC
.	.	12	TRBV28	TRBJ2-7	CASSLPGYEQYF	TGTGCCAGCAGTCTCCCAGGGTACGAGCAGTACTTC
.	.	16	TRBV27	TRBJ2-7	CASSPRPDLGTYEQYF	TGTGCCAGCAGTCCACGTCCCGATTTGGGAACCTACGAGCAGTACTTC
.	.	14	TRBV6-5	TRBJ2-7	CASSSGKPNYEQYF	TGTGCCAGCAGTTCCGGAAAGCCCAACTACGAGCAGTACTTC
.	.	18	TRBV7-5	TRBJ2-7	CVRSLFLAGDFFGYEQYF	TGTGTCAGAAGCTTATTTCTAGCGGGAGATTTTTTTGGCTACGAGCAGTACTTC
.	.	11	TRBV7-9	TRBJ1-2	CASSLAGPYTF	TGTGCCAGCAGCTTAGCGGGGCCCTACACCTTC
.	TRBD1	15	TRBV28	TRBJ1-2	CASSLRQGDNYGYTF	TGTGCCAGCAGTTTAAGGCAGGGGGATAACTATGGCTACACCTTC
.	.	13	TRBV6-5	TRBJ1-1	CASSRDRTTEAFF	TGTGCCAGCAGTAGAGACAGGACCACTGAAGCTTTCTTT
.	.	14	TRBV28	TRBJ1-4	CASSPGSTNEKLFF	TGTGCCAGCAGCCCAGGGTCAACTAATGAAAAACTGTTTTTT
.	TRBD2	15	TRBV28	TRBJ2-7	CASSLSVSGRSEQYF	TGTGCCAGCAGTTTATCCGTTAGCGGGAGAAGCGAGCAGTACTTC